This entry lists 28 T cell receptor beta chains sequenced from one sample in a study of T-cell memory formation after mild COVID-19. Using its own MiXCR run on the 5' RACE reads, TCRdb lists one record per CDR3 protein. This sample has 150,000 or so distinct CDR3 sequences, with roughly 15% found just once. The source material was PBMCs or a T cell subset sorted from them (not recorded which). All receptors come from an adult woman who had mild COVID-19 (a few samples of this study predate the infection). Cell type and time point are not known.

The V call is TRBV20-1, the J call TRBJ2-1; TRBD1 aligns across 8 bases. Germline V gives CDR1 DFQATT, CDR2 SNEGSKA (reference sequence). The CDR3 consists of 13 residues. V trimming: 5 bases; J trimming: 8 bases; junction bases outside the gene matches: 8. The CDR3 loop reads CSAGQGSLHEQFF. CDR3 DNA sequence: TGCAGTGCTGGACAGGGATCACTCCATGAGCAGTTCTTC.

The chain joins TRBV24-1 to TRBJ2-2; D call uncertain. Trimming removed 0 bases at V and 3 bases at J, with 7 bases between. The CDR3 has 15 amino acids. The germline CDR1 and CDR2 sequences are KGHDR and SFDVKD. The CDR3 DNA follows: TGTGCCACCAGTGATTTGGGAGTGGACACCGGGGAGCTGTTTTTT. Protein sequence: CATSDLGVDTGELFF.

This clonotype has just a few counts. This chain joins TRBV7-6 and TRBJ2-1, with TRBD2 as a possible D gene (5 bases). The CDR3 totals 15 residues. CDR1 SGHVS and CDR2 FNYEAQ come from the germline V gene. Trimming took 4 bases from V and 2 from J, leaving 12 bases between them. The CDR3 nucleotides read TGTGCCAGCAGCTCCGGGGATAAGCCCTACAATGAGCAGTTCTTC. Its translation: CASSSGDKPYNEQFF. The whole variable domain, filled in from reference TRBV7-6 and TRBJ2-1, reads GAGVSQSPRYKVTKRGQDVALRCDPISGHVSLYWYRQALGQGPEFLTYFNYEAQQDKSGLPNDRFSAERPEGSISTLTIQRTEQRDSAMYRCASSSGDKPYNEQFFGPGTRLTVL.

V gene TRBV7-2 combines with J gene TRBJ2-2, with 7 bases fitting TRBD2. CDR1 is SGHTA, CDR2 FQGNSA, per germline. The CDR3 has 16 amino acids. Losses at the gene ends were 2 bases for V and 0 bases for J; bases not matched to a gene: 3. The CDR3 loop reads CASSLRAGANTGELFF. CDR3 DNA: TGTGCCAGCAGCTTACGGGCGGGGGCGAACACCGGGGAGCTGTTTTTT.

This clonotype was counted between two and nine times. This sequence joins TRBV13 and TRBJ1-5; D may be TRBD1 (5 bases). Germline CDR1 and CDR2: PRHDT and FYEKMQ (reference sequence). The CDR3 has 16 amino acids. The V gene lost 5 bases and the J gene lost 4 bases, with 18 bases spanning the gap. The CDR3 spells CASSQAPGRPNQPQHF. Here the CDR3 DNA reads TGTGCCAGCAGCCAAGCTCCGGGACGGCCGAATCAGCCCCAGCATTTT.

This clonotype showed up just a few times. Its ends do not fully match the called genes, so a read error is possible. The rearrangement links TRBV11-2 to TRBJ2-5, with D maybe TRBD2 (6 bases). Germline V gene sequence: CDR1 SGHAT, CDR2 FQNNGV. This CDR3 is 15 amino acids long. This chain's CDR3 is CAISLGFGGPETQYF. The DNA for the CDR3 is TGTGCCATCAGCTTAGGGTTCGGGGGACCGGAGACCCAGTACTTC.

The sample holds a few counts of this clonotype. V and J are TRBV12-3 or TRBV12-4 and TRBJ1-4; the D gene is possibly TRBD1 (6 bases). V was trimmed by 2 bases and J by 13 bases, leaving 23 bases between them. The CDR3 extends over 16 amino acids. The CDR3 bases are TGTGCCAGCAGTTTATATTGTGGGGGCCGGCCATGTCGACTGTTTTTT. It translates to CASSLYCGGRPCRLFF.

This chain connects TRBV7-8 to TRBJ1-2; perhaps TRBD1 as D (5 bases). V shed 7 bases and J shed 0 bases, with 9 bases lying between them. The CDR3 spans 13 residues. The V gene's germline CDR1 is SGHVS and CDR2 FQNEAQ. Here the CDR3 reads CASMGLTNYGYTF. As DNA, the CDR3 is TGTGCCAGCATGGGACTAACTAACTATGGCTACACCTTC.

This chain links TRBV4-1 with TRBJ1-2, with a possible D match to TRBD1 (5 bases). CDR1 is MGHRA and CDR2 is YSYEKL in the germline V gene. This CDR3 is 15 amino acids long. V was cut by 4 bases and J by 3 bases, with 15 bases left in between. The CDR3 DNA reads as TGCGCCAGCAGCCTAGCCCCCGGGACGGACTATGGCTACACCTTC. Translation: CASSLAPGTDYGYTF.

This clonotype was counted only a few times. The rearrangement links TRBV7-9 to TRBJ2-7, with D perhaps matching TRBD2 (6 bases). V was pared by 5 bases and J by 1 base, with 15 bases between. This CDR3 spans 15 amino acids. Looked up from germline, CDR1 is SEHNR and CDR2 is FQNEAQ (reference sequence). The CDR3 coding sequence is TGTGCCAGCAGCCCCCCCGGGGACTCATCCTACGAGCAGTACTTC. Its translation: CASSPPGDSSYEQYF.

V gene TRBV20-1 combines with J gene TRBJ2-3, with TRBD2 matching over 11 bases. The germline CDR1 and CDR2 sequences are DFQATT and SNEGSKA (reference sequence). The CDR3 contains 13 residues. V was clipped by 1 base and J by 11 bases; unmatched bases: 5. Here the CDR3 DNA reads TGCAGTGCTAGAGCACTAGCGGGGGTGAGGCAGTATTTT. The encoded protein is CSARALAGVRQYF.

The chain employs TRBV29-1 and TRBJ2-5; D remains unclear. Per germline, CDR1 SQVTM and CDR2 ANQGSEA. There are 11 residues in the CDR3. The V and J ends lost 6 bases and 5 bases respectively, with 10 bases between them. For the CDR3, the DNA is TGCAGCGTCCTAGTGCGGGAGACCCAGTACTTC. It yields the protein CSVLVRETQYF.

J is TRBJ2-5 and V is TRBV5-5; D is tentatively TRBD1 or TRBD2 (6 bases each). This CDR3 is 15 amino acids long. With 5 bases removed from V and 4 bases from J, the gap between germline ends came to 18 bases. Germline V gene lookup returns CDR1 SGHKS and CDR2 YYEKEE (reference sequence). CDR3 loop: CASSLGGLGPETQYF. CDR3 nucleotides: TGTGCCAGCAGTTTAGGGGGGCTTGGACCAGAGACCCAGTACTTC.

This chain connects TRBV9 to TRBJ2-3; the D gene is possibly TRBD2 (7 bases). V dropped 7 bases and J dropped 6 bases, with 18 bases sitting between them. The CDR3 has 14 amino acids. CDR1 and CDR2 from the germline V gene are SGDLS and YYNGEE. CDR3 nucleotide sequence: TGTGCCAGCGACGCGGGGGCTGGGTTGGATACGCAGTATTTT. Encoded protein: CASDAGAGLDTQYF.

This clonotype was recorded once. The chain has TRBV5-1 and TRBJ2-5; no firm D call. CDR3 length: 11 residues. Germline CDR1 is SGHRS and CDR2 is YFSETQ. V shed 6 bases and J shed 5 bases, with 8 bases lying between them. The CDR3 protein is CASTGTETQYF. CDR3 nucleotides: TGCGCCAGCACCGGTACGGAGACCCAGTACTTC.

V usage is TRBV7-2 and J usage is TRBJ1-3; TRBD1 is a possible D gene (6 bases). The germline V gene encodes CDR1 SGHTA and CDR2 FQGNSA. With 6 bases removed from V and 5 bases from J, the gap between germline ends came to 20 bases. The CDR3 has 16 residues. CDR3 residues: CASSLTAGGQRNTIYF. In DNA form, the CDR3 reads TGTGCCAGCAGTTTAACAGCGGGGGGACAACGAAACACCATATATTTT.

The chain joins TRBV7-9 to TRBJ2-3; 10 nucleotides line up with TRBD2. This CDR3 has 15 residues. V lost 4 bases and J lost 3; bases outside the gene matches: 4. The V gene's germline CDR1 is SEHNR and CDR2 FQNEAQ (reference sequence). CDR3 DNA sequence: TGTGCCAGCAGCTCCGTTAGCGGGGGGACAGATACGCAGTATTTT. It codes for CASSSVSGGTDTQYF.

This clonotype has more than one count but fewer than ten. This chain uses TRBV24-1 with TRBJ2-1; tentative D call: TRBD1 (6 bases). This CDR3 is built from 12 residues. CDR1 is KGHDR and CDR2 is SFDVKD in the germline V gene. The V end was cut by 1 base, the J end by 15 bases, with 12 bases between. CDR3 coding DNA: TGTGCCACCAGTGATTTACGCCAGGGGTGGTTCTTC. Its protein is CATSDLRQGWFF.

This clonotype was seen only a few times. The chain links TRBV19 to TRBJ1-3; no firm D call. The germline V gene has CDR1 LNHDA and CDR2 SQIVND (reference sequence). V was trimmed by 1 base and J by 0 bases, leaving 10 bases between them. The length of the CDR3 is 16 residues. The CDR3 DNA is TGTGCCAGTAGTATAGTTGGGGTCAGCTCTGGAAACACCATATATTTT. Protein sequence: CASSIVGVSSGNTIYF.

CDR3 sequence (DNA): TGTGCCAGCAGCTTGGGGATAGGGACTAGATCCGATTGGGTCTACGAGCAGTACTTC. It encodes CASSLGIGTRSDWVYEQYF. The chain has TRBV5-6 and TRBJ2-7; 8 bases agree with TRBD2. The CDR3 totals 19 residues. The J segment lost 3 bases and the V segment lost 0 bases, leaving 17 bases of the junction unmatched. Germline V gene lookup returns CDR1 SGHDT and CDR2 YYEEEE.

The V call is TRBV5-6, the J call TRBJ1-2; the D is unclear. Germline V lookup: CDR1 SGHDT, CDR2 YYEEEE. The CDR3 has 14 amino acids. The V and J ends lost 4 bases and 2 bases respectively, with 12 bases between them. CDR3 bases: TGTGCCAGCAGCATAGTAGGGCTCAACTATGGCTACACCTTC. Its protein is CASSIVGLNYGYTF.

This clonotype appeared many times. The chain carries TRBV5-1 and TRBJ2-7; D uncertain. Germline V gives CDR1 SGHRS, CDR2 YFSETQ. This CDR3 is 16 amino acids long. V shed 2 bases and J shed 2 bases, with 17 bases lying between them. The CDR3 nucleotides read TGCGCCAGCAGCTTACGGGCAAGGACCGGTACCTACGAGCAGTACTTC. Its translation is CASSLRARTGTYEQYF.

The chain combines TRBV7-2 with TRBJ2-3; no clear D gene. This CDR3 contains 15 residues. V gave up 5 bases and J gave up 0 bases, with 12 bases separating them. Germline V gene data show CDR1 as SGHTA and CDR2 as FQGNSA. This chain's CDR3 is CASSARALSTDTQYF. DNA for the CDR3: TGTGCCAGCAGCGCCCGGGCCCTGAGCACAGATACGCAGTATTTT.

This clonotype was detected a few times. CDR3 coding DNA: TGTGCCAGCAGGAAAGTCGGGGGGCCTAGGTACAATGAGCAGTTCTTC. It yields the protein CASRKVGGPRYNEQFF. This rearrangement joins TRBV12-3 or TRBV12-4 to TRBJ2-1, with a possible D match to TRBD2 (7 bases). Trimming pared 6 bases from V and 4 bases from J, leaving 19 bases between. The CDR3 consists of 16 residues.

This clonotype was observed a few times. V and J are TRBV7-8 and TRBJ2-3, with D perhaps TRBD1 or TRBD2 (5 bases each). Germline CDR1 is SGHVS and CDR2 is FQNEAQ. V shed 5 bases and J shed 6 bases, with 12 bases lying between them. The CDR3 consists of 13 residues. CDR3 coding DNA: TGTGCCAGCAGCACCCGGGACGTGGATACGCAGTATTTT. Amino acids: CASSTRDVDTQYF. Complete variable domain (other parts from reference TRBV7-8 and TRBJ2-3): GAGVSQSPRYKVAKRGQDVALRCDPISGHVSLFWYQQALGQGPEFLTYFQNEAQLDKSGLPSDRFFAERPEGSVSTLKIQRTQQEDSAVYLCASSTRDVDTQYFGPGTRLTVL.

The chain recombines TRBV4-2 with TRBJ2-7, with a tentative D call TRBD2 (5 bases). V lost 0 bases, J lost 3 bases, and 6 bases lay in between. The CDR3 is 13 residues long. Germline CDR1 LGHNA, CDR2 YNFKEQ. Here the CDR3 DNA reads TGTGCCAGCAGCCAAGATGGACTCTACGAGCAGTACTTC. Protein: CASSQDGLYEQYF.

This clonotype turned up a few times. This rearrangement joins TRBV7-9 to TRBJ2-3; maybe TRBD2 (6 bases). Trimming pared 6 bases from V and 2 bases from J, leaving 15 bases between. CDR3 length equals 15 residues. From germline, CDR1 is SEHNR and CDR2 FQNEAQ (reference sequence). CDR3 sequence reads: CASSIWRDPTDTQYF. The CDR3 coding sequence is TGTGCCAGCAGTATATGGCGGGATCCCACAGATACGCAGTATTTT.

The V call is TRBV27, the J call TRBJ2-5, with D tentatively TRBD1 (5 bases). Germline V lookup: CDR1 MNHEY, CDR2 SMNVEV (reference sequence). Deletions cut 3 bases from V and 4 bases from J, with 15 bases between. The CDR3 runs 15 residues. The CDR3 loop is CASSFSQGARETQYF. In DNA, the CDR3 is TGTGCCAGCAGTTTCTCCCAGGGTGCAAGAGAGACCCAGTACTTC.